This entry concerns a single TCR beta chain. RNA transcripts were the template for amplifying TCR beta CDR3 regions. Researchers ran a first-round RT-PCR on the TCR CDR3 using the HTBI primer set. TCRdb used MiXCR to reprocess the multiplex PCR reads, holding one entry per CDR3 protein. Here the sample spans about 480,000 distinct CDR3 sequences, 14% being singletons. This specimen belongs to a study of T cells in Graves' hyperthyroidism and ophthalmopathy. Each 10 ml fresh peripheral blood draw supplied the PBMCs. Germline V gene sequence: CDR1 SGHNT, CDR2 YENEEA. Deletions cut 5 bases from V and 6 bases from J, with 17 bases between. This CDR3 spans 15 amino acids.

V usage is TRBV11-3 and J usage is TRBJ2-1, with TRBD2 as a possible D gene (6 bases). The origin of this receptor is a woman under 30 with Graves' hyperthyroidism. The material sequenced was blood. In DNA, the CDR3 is TGTGCCAGCAGCCTCTGGGGGGAAGGTGGCAATGAGCAGTTCTTC. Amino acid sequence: CASSLWGEGGNEQFF.